This is a list of T cell receptor beta chains from one sample in a study of post-analysis software for immune sequencing data. TCRdb re-derived calls from the PCR reads in MiXCR, one entry per CDR3 protein. The sample has 650,000 to 850,000 distinct CDR3 sequences, about 50% seen once. The sample comprised blood. These receptors all come from a girl between 5 and 17 years old with multiple sclerosis. Each CDR3 is given with its conserved first and last residue. The order of the fields is D gene, J gene, CDR3 length, clone size, V gene, CDR3 protein, CDR3 DNA. The D gene is left open where the match is weak. A row's size may be missing; if present it is once, few, many or a size class.

d_call: -
j_call: TRBJ2-5
cdr3_length: 14
clone_size: once
v_call: TRBV2
cdr3_aa: CASSEATGSETQYF
cdr3_nt: TGTGCCAGCAGTGAAGCCACAGGGTCAGAGACCCAGTACTTC

d_call: -
j_call: TRBJ2-1
cdr3_length: 12
clone_size: -
v_call: TRBV20-1
cdr3_aa: CSAEGRNNEQFF
cdr3_nt: TGCAGTGCTGAGGGCAGAAACAATGAGCAGTTCTTC

d_call: TRBD2
j_call: TRBJ2-3
cdr3_length: 15
clone_size: -
v_call: TRBV20-1
cdr3_aa: CSARELAGFTDTQYF
cdr3_nt: TGCAGTGCTAGAGAGTTAGCGGGTTTCACAGATACGCAGTATTTT

d_call: -
j_call: TRBJ2-4
cdr3_length: 12
clone_size: -
v_call: TRBV20-1
cdr3_aa: CSARDLGNIQYF
cdr3_nt: TGCAGTGCTAGAGATCTCGGTAACATTCAGTACTTC

d_call: -
j_call: TRBJ2-5
cdr3_length: 16
clone_size: -
v_call: TRBV20-1
cdr3_aa: CSARLDRSLSWETQYF
cdr3_nt: TGCAGTGCTAGACTGGACCGATCCCTTTCTTGGGAGACCCAGTACTTC

d_call: -
j_call: TRBJ2-7
cdr3_length: 15
clone_size: few
v_call: TRBV9
cdr3_aa: CASSPSRGRIHEQYF
cdr3_nt: TGTGCCAGCAGCCCGAGTAGGGGGAGGATCCACGAGCAGTACTTC

d_call: -
j_call: TRBJ2-5
cdr3_length: 13
clone_size: -
v_call: TRBV10-3
cdr3_aa: CAIRRGLQETQYF
cdr3_nt: TGTGCCATCAGAAGGGGCCTCCAAGAGACCCAGTACTTC

d_call: TRBD2
j_call: TRBJ2-7
cdr3_length: 14
clone_size: -
v_call: TRBV20-1
cdr3_aa: CSATSGIISYEQYF
cdr3_nt: TGCAGTGCTACTAGCGGGATTATCTCCTACGAGCAGTACTTC

d_call: TRBD1
j_call: TRBJ2-7
cdr3_length: 15
clone_size: -
v_call: TRBV10-3
cdr3_aa: CAISPGTGITYEQYF
cdr3_nt: TGTGCCATCAGCCCCGGGACAGGGATTACCTACGAGCAGTACTTC

d_call: -
j_call: TRBJ1-1
cdr3_length: 13
clone_size: few
v_call: TRBV12-3/TRBV12-4
cdr3_aa: CASSTPGVAGAFF
cdr3_nt: TGTGCCAGCAGTACTCCCGGGGTCGCAGGAGCTTTCTTT

d_call: -
j_call: TRBJ2-7
cdr3_length: 13
clone_size: -
v_call: TRBV29-1
cdr3_aa: CSVAYSVPYEQYF
cdr3_nt: TGCAGCGTTGCCTATTCGGTACCTTACGAGCAGTACTTC

d_call: -
j_call: TRBJ2-1
cdr3_length: 15
clone_size: -
v_call: TRBV21-1
cdr3_aa: CASSKGQGFRNEQFF
cdr3_nt: TGTGCCAGCAGCAAAGGACAGGGGTTTAGGAATGAGCAGTTCTTC

d_call: -
j_call: TRBJ2-3
cdr3_length: 14
clone_size: few
v_call: TRBV12-3/TRBV12-4
cdr3_aa: CASRFSGNTDTQYF
cdr3_nt: TGTGCCAGCAGATTTAGCGGAAACACAGATACGCAGTATTTT

d_call: TRBD1
j_call: TRBJ2-3
cdr3_length: 13
clone_size: -
v_call: TRBV5-1
cdr3_aa: CASSLDRAGTQYF
cdr3_nt: TGCGCCAGCAGTTTGGACAGGGCGGGTACGCAGTATTTT

d_call: TRBD2
j_call: TRBJ2-3
cdr3_length: 15
clone_size: -
v_call: TRBV4-1
cdr3_aa: CASSLAGGRGDTQYF
cdr3_nt: TGCGCCAGCAGCCTAGCGGGAGGGCGGGGAGATACGCAGTATTTT

d_call: -
j_call: TRBJ2-7
cdr3_length: 12
clone_size: -
v_call: TRBV6-1
cdr3_aa: CASKPIKGEQYF
cdr3_nt: TGTGCCAGCAAGCCCATAAAGGGCGAGCAGTACTTC

d_call: -
j_call: TRBJ1-2
cdr3_length: 16
clone_size: -
v_call: TRBV7-9
cdr3_aa: CASSPEAAQGRNGYTF
cdr3_nt: TGTGCCAGCAGCCCCGAGGCGGCGCAGGGACGGAACGGCTACACCTTC

d_call: -
j_call: TRBJ2-6
cdr3_length: 19
clone_size: few
v_call: TRBV6-5
cdr3_aa: CASSSPGTSRTTGANVLTF
cdr3_nt: TGTGCCAGCAGTTCCCCAGGGACTTCACGAACGACTGGGGCCAACGTCCTGACTTTC

d_call: -
j_call: TRBJ2-7
cdr3_length: 14
clone_size: -
v_call: TRBV5-1
cdr3_aa: CASKPWGEYYEQYF
cdr3_nt: TGCGCCAGCAAACCCTGGGGGGAATACTACGAGCAGTACTTC

d_call: -
j_call: TRBJ2-7
cdr3_length: 15
clone_size: -
v_call: TRBV2
cdr3_aa: CASSSPTSGRYEQYF
cdr3_nt: TGTGCCAGCAGTTCCCCTACTTCAGGTCGCTACGAGCAGTACTTC

d_call: TRBD2
j_call: TRBJ2-5
cdr3_length: 17
clone_size: -
v_call: TRBV7-9
cdr3_aa: CASSLGGGLAGQETQYF
cdr3_nt: TGTGCCAGCAGCTTAGGAGGGGGACTAGCGGGCCAAGAGACCCAGTACTTC

d_call: -
j_call: TRBJ1-2
cdr3_length: 14
clone_size: -
v_call: TRBV6-1
cdr3_aa: CASSEARTDYGYTF
cdr3_nt: TGTGCCAGCAGTGAAGCCCGGACAGACTATGGCTACACCTTC

d_call: TRBD1
j_call: TRBJ2-1
cdr3_length: 13
clone_size: -
v_call: TRBV6-6
cdr3_aa: CASTPTGAGEQFF
cdr3_nt: TGTGCCAGCACCCCGACAGGGGCCGGTGAGCAGTTCTTC

d_call: -
j_call: TRBJ2-5
cdr3_length: 13
clone_size: -
v_call: TRBV5-1
cdr3_aa: CANSLHVQETQYF
cdr3_nt: TGCGCCAACAGCTTACACGTACAAGAGACCCAGTACTTC